Presented here are 21 T cell receptor beta chains from one specimen sequenced in a study of T cells after yellow fever vaccination. TCRdb called the 5' RACE reads again in MiXCR, with one record for every CDR3 protein. This table has 360,000 or so distinct CDR3 sequences, roughly 12% appearing once. The sequencing here drew on PBMCs, taken on the day of the first yellow fever vaccination. These receptors originate from a man aged 18-30 years who received the YFV17D yellow fever vaccine.

In this sample, this clonotype turned up a few times. CDR3 region: CANLTAGLNSPLHF. The CDR3 nucleotides are TGTGCCAATCTCACAGCGGGGCTCAATTCACCCCTCCACTTT. The chain recombines TRBV6-1 with TRBJ1-6, with D perhaps matching TRBD1 (5 bases). The V gene lost 10 bases and the J gene lost 7 bases, with 17 bases spanning the gap. In germline, CDR1 is MNHNS, CDR2 SASEGT. CDR3 length: 14 residues.

This chain uses TRBV6-1 with TRBJ2-7; D unclear. Germline loops: CDR1 MNHNS, CDR2 SASEGT. There are 15 residues in the CDR3. Trimming took 8 bases from V and 0 from J, leaving 17 bases between them. CDR3 sequence reads: CASDRLGSPSYEQYV. The CDR3 DNA reads as TGTGCCAGCGATAGACTCGGGTCGCCCTCCTACGAGCAGTACGTC.

This clonotype was recorded many times. This chain joins TRBV5-6 and TRBJ2-1; 7 bases match TRBD2. The CDR3 is 16 residues long. With V trimmed by 3 bases and J by 4 bases, 10 bases remained unmatched. Looked up from germline, CDR1 is SGHDT and CDR2 is YYEEEE. The CDR3 DNA reads as TGTGCCAGCAGCTCGACCAGCGGGACTACTTACAATGAGCAGTTCTTC. Translation: CASSSTSGTTYNEQFF. The whole variable domain, filled in from reference TRBV5-6 and TRBJ2-1, reads DAGVTQSPTHLIKTRGQQVTLRCSPKSGHDTVSWYQQALGQGPQFIFQYYEEEERQRGNFPDRFSGHQFPNYSSELNVNALLLGDSALYLCASSSTSGTTYNEQFFGPGTRLTVL.

The rearrangement joins TRBV7-2 to TRBJ1-2, with D unresolved. Germline CDR1 is SGHTA and CDR2 is FQGNSA. The CDR3 runs 15 residues. V dropped 5 bases and J dropped 3 bases, with 16 bases sitting between them. The CDR3 nucleotides are TGTGCCAGCAGCAAATCCGGCCCTCCTGACTATGGCTACACCTTC. Translation gives CASSKSGPPDYGYTF. Using reference TRBV7-2 and TRBJ1-2 for the parts outside the CDR3, the full variable domain is GAGVSQSPSNKVTEKGKDVELRCDPISGHTALYWYRQSLGQGLEFLIYFQGNSAPDKSGLPSDRFSAERTGGSVSTLTIQRTQQEDSAVYLCASSKSGPPDYGYTFGSGTRLTVV.

This clonotype has a handful of counts. The chain couples TRBV4-1 to TRBJ1-6; tentative D call: TRBD1 (5 bases). CDR3 length: 13 amino acids. Germline V gene sequence: CDR1 MGHRA, CDR2 YSYEKL. Trimming pared 1 base from V and 11 bases from J, leaving 9 bases between. CDR3 sequence: CASSQGLGPPLHF. CDR3 nucleotides: TGCGCCAGCAGCCAAGGGTTGGGGCCACCCCTCCACTTT.

The sample holds a few counts of this clonotype. V gene TRBV24-1 combines with J gene TRBJ2-2; the match to TRBD2 covers 8 bases. V gave up 5 bases and J gave up 3 bases; unmatched junction bases: 10. The CDR3 covers 17 residues. Germline values: CDR1 KGHDR, CDR2 SFDVKD. CDR3 residues: CATSATRAGGDTGELFF. The CDR3 DNA follows: TGTGCCACCAGTGCCACCAGGGCGGGGGGCGACACCGGGGAGCTGTTTTTT.

This clonotype turned up a few times. The V call is TRBV5-1, the J call TRBJ2-3; 8 bases match TRBD1. V lost 4 bases, J lost 2 bases, and 9 bases stayed unmatched. Germline V gene data show CDR1 as SGHRS and CDR2 as YFSETQ. CDR3 length: 16 residues. The CDR3 bases are TGCGCCAGCAGCCCTCCCGACAGGGGAAACACAGATACGCAGTATTTT. This sequence encodes CASSPPDRGNTDTQYF.

The gene calls are TRBV10-1 and TRBJ2-4, with D unresolved. CDR1 WNHNN and CDR2 SYGVQD come from the germline V gene (reference sequence). This CDR3 spans 14 amino acids. With 5 bases removed from V and 1 base from J, the gap between germline ends came to 9 bases. In DNA form, the CDR3 reads TGCGCCAGCAGTCAACCCGGGGCCAAAAACATTCAGTACTTC. This translates into CASSQPGAKNIQYF.

This clonotype showed up just once. The chain combines TRBV15 with TRBJ2-7; 7 bases map to TRBD2. V shed 1 base, J shed 4 bases, and the junction held 7 bases outside the gene matches. The CDR3 is made up of 15 amino acids. Germline V lookup: CDR1 LNHNV, CDR2 YYDKDF (reference sequence). The CDR3 reads CATSRVKAGRYEQYF. Written as DNA, the CDR3 is TGTGCCACCAGCAGAGTAAAAGCGGGGAGATACGAGCAGTACTTC.

In its sample, this clonotype was seen many times. The V call is TRBV7-2, the J call TRBJ1-1, with 12 bases fitting TRBD1. The CDR3 contains 15 residues. CDR1 is SGHTA and CDR2 is FQGNSA in the germline V gene. V lost 5 bases to trimming and J lost 3 bases; unmatched junction nucleotides: 4. As DNA, the CDR3 is TGTGCCAGCAGCCTGGGACAGGGGGCCTACACTGAAGCTTTCTTT. Protein product: CASSLGQGAYTEAFF.

The chain uses TRBV7-9 and TRBJ2-7; D call uncertain. CDR3 size: 12 residues. The germline V and J ends were trimmed by 4 bases and 3 bases, with 7 bases remaining between them. The germline V gene has CDR1 SEHNR and CDR2 FQNEAQ (reference sequence). CDR3 residues: CASSSAIYEQYF. CDR3 nucleotides: TGTGCCAGCAGCTCGGCTATCTACGAGCAGTACTTC.

This clonotype was observed a handful of times. The chain combines TRBV5-5 with TRBJ2-3; D remains ambiguous. This CDR3 comprises 16 residues. Germline assignment: CDR1 SGHKS and CDR2 YYEKEE (reference sequence). V gave up 2 bases and J gave up 7 bases, with 20 bases separating them. CDR3 residues: CASSFDAAREVHTQYF. CDR3 bases: TGTGCCAGCAGCTTTGATGCAGCTCGCGAAGTCCATACGCAGTATTTT.

This clonotype was recorded many times. This chain joins TRBV20-1 and TRBJ1-1; D may be TRBD1 (6 bases). The CDR3 loop spans 13 amino acids. V lost 5 bases to trimming and J lost 0 bases, with 10 bases between them. Germline V gene sequence: CDR1 DFQATT, CDR2 SNEGSKA (reference sequence). The CDR3 DNA sequence: TGCAGTGCTCGACAGGTGTTGAACACTGAAGCTTTCTTT. Protein: CSARQVLNTEAFF.

V gene TRBV6-1 combines with J gene TRBJ1-1; D might be TRBD1 (6 bases). CDR1 and CDR2 (germline): MNHNS, SASEGT. This CDR3 comprises 14 residues. Between the trimmed V and J ends, which lost 1 base and 7 bases, there was a span of 13 bases. In nucleotides, the CDR3 is TGTGCCAGCAGTGAAGTGGGGGCGCGTAGTGAAGCTTTCTTT. Protein product: CASSEVGARSEAFF.

This clonotype was counted between two and nine times. The chain carries TRBV15 and TRBJ2-5; maybe TRBD2 (6 bases). CDR3 size: 15 residues. Trimming removed 0 bases at V and 3 bases at J, with 11 bases between. Germline CDR1 LNHNV, CDR2 YYDKDF (reference sequence). This CDR3 is CATSRDPGGKETQYF. CDR3 DNA: TGTGCCACCAGCAGAGATCCCGGGGGTAAAGAGACCCAGTACTTC.

This clonotype was recorded a few times. The chain has TRBV7-2 and TRBJ2-7; a possible D gene is TRBD1 (6 bases). With 7 bases removed from V and 0 bases from J, the gap between germline ends came to 16 bases. The CDR3 has 15 residues. Looked up from germline, CDR1 is SGHTA and CDR2 is FQGNSA. The CDR3 sequence is CASTIGQLSSYEQYF. The CDR3 DNA is TGTGCCAGCACCATAGGACAGCTCAGCTCCTACGAGCAGTACTTC.

The J gene is TRBJ2-7, the V gene TRBV10-3; TRBD2 might be the D (6 bases). In germline, CDR1 is ENHRY, CDR2 SYGVKD. V lost 8 bases and J lost 2, with 16 bases in between. The CDR3 covers 14 residues. The CDR3 sequence: CAIQPRGSPYEQYF. CDR3 coding DNA: TGTGCCATCCAGCCCCGGGGGTCTCCCTACGAGCAGTACTTC.

This clonotype was recorded a few times. The chain uses TRBV6-1 and TRBJ2-3; 7 bases fit TRBD1. Per germline, CDR1 MNHNS and CDR2 SASEGT. The trim removed 6 bases at V and 3 bases at J, leaving 6 bases unmatched. This CDR3 contains 14 residues. The CDR3 is CASRPDRTTDTQYF. In DNA form, the CDR3 reads TGTGCCAGCAGGCCGGACAGGACGACAGATACGCAGTATTTT.

The chain joins TRBV20-1 to TRBJ2-4; TRBD2 agrees at 9 bases. Trimming took 6 bases from V and 6 from J; bases not matched to a gene: 12. The CDR3 sequence is 15 residues long. From germline, CDR1 is DFQATT and CDR2 SNEGSKA (reference sequence). The CDR3 spells CSARFSGGEGNIQYF. As DNA, the CDR3 is TGCAGTGCGAGGTTTAGCGGGGGCGAGGGAAACATTCAGTACTTC.

The gene calls are TRBV7-8 and TRBJ2-1; 10 nucleotides agree with TRBD2. CDR1 and CDR2 (germline): SGHVS, FQNEAQ. The CDR3 length is 17 residues. V was pared by 5 bases and J by 7 bases, with 14 bases of the junction left unmatched. Here the CDR3 reads CASSTRLSGGAGNEQFF. CDR3 coding DNA: TGTGCCAGCAGCACCCGCCTAAGCGGGGGGGCTGGGAATGAGCAGTTCTTC.

In its sample, this clonotype was seen a few times. This sequence joins TRBV15 and TRBJ2-3; 8 bases line up with TRBD2. Trimming cost V 5 bases and J 14 bases; bases outside gene matches: 12. Germline CDR1 reads LNHNV; CDR2 reads YYDKDF (reference sequence). This CDR3 has 13 residues. CDR3 sequence (DNA): TGTGCCACCAGCCTAACCGGGACTAGAGACAGGTATTTT. Encoded protein: CATSLTGTRDRYF.